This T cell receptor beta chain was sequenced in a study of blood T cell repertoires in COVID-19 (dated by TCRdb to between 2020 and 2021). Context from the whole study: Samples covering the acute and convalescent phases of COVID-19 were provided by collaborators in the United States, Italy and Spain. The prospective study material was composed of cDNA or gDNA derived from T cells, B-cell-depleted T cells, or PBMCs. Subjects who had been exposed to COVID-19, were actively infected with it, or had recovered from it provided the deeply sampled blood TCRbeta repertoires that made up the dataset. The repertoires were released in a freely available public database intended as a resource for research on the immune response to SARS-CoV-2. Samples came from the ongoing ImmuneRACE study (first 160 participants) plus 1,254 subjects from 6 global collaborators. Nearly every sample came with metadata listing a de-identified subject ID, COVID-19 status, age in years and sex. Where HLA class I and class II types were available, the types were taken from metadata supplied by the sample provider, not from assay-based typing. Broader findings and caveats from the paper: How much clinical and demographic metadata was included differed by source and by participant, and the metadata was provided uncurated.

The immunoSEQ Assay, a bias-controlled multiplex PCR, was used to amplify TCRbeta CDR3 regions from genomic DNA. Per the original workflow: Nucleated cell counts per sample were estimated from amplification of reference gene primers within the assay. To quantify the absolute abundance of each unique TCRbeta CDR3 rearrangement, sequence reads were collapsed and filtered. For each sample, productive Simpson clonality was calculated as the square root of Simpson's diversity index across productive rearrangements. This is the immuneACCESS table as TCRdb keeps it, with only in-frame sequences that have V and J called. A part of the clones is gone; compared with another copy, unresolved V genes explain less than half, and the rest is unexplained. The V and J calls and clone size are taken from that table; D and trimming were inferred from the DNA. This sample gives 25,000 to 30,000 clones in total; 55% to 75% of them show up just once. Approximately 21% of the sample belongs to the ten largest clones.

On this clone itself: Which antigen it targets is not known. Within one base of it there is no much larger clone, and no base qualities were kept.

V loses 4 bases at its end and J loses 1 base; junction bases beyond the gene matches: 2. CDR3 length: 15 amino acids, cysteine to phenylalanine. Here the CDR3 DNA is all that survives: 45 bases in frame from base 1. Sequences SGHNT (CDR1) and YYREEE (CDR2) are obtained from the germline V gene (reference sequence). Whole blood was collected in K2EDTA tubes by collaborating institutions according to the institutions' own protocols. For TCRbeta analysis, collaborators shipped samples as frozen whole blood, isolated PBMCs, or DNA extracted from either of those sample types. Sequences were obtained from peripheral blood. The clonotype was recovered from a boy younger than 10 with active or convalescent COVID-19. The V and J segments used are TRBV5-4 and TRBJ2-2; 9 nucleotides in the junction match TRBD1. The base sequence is TGTGCCAGCAGCCTGGGACAGGGGAACACCGGGGAGCTGTTTTTT. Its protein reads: CASSLGQGNTGELFF.